This T cell receptor beta chain was sequenced in a study of blood T cell repertoires in COVID-19. Study overall: Both acute and convalescent COVID-19 samples were obtained from the United States, Italy and Spain. Nucleic acid was either cDNA or gDNA, and it came from T cells, B-cell-depleted T cells, or PBMCs.

This study enrolled people aged 18 to 89 from about two dozen US geographic areas. Cohorts were determined from participant-reported clinical history. V shed 0 bases and J shed 0 bases, with 6 bases lying between them. This CDR3 comprises 14 residues. Germline values: CDR1 GTSNPN, CDR2 SVGIG (reference sequence). Profiling relied on immunoSEQ multiplex PCR, and the TCRdb table lists in-frame clones only, not all of them. The table has 110,000 to 150,000 clones, 84% seen once. This receptor was identified in a woman under 30 who had been exposed to COVID-19. The gene calls are TRBV30 and TRBJ1-3; possibly TRBD1 for D (5 bases). Sequencing input: PBMCs or T cells enriched from blood (not recorded which). The CDR3 sequence is CAWSVGVSGNTIYF. As DNA, the CDR3 is TGTGCCTGGAGTGTAGGGGTCTCTGGAAACACCATATATTTT.